The clone carrying this TCR beta chain was recorded at least ten times. This entry comes from a study of T cells in Graves' hyperthyroidism and ophthalmopathy. Disease duration under 2 months; hyperthyroidism patients were aged 18 to 65. Amplification of TCR beta CDR3 regions used RNA as the template. A set of HTBI primers served as the primers for a first-round RT-PCR of the TCR CDR3. Each CDR3 protein gets one entry after TCRdb re-called the multiplex PCR reads with MiXCR. The sample lists hundreds of thousands of distinct CDR3 sequences; around a sixth were seen once. The germline V and J ends were trimmed by 1 base and 6 bases, with 7 bases remaining between them. Germline V gene lookup returns CDR1 SGHAT and CDR2 FQNNGV. CDR3 length: 13 residues.

The chain carries TRBV11-2 and TRBJ2-1; perhaps TRBD2 as D (5 bases). The sequence was obtained from a woman between 45 and 65 years old with Graves' hyperthyroidism that later progressed to Graves' ophthalmopathy. Sequencing used blood. CDR3 nucleotides: TGTGCCAGCAGCTTAGTCGGGGTCAATGAGCAGTTCTTC. Protein: CASSLVGVNEQFF. Based on the CDR3 plus reference TRBV11-2 and TRBJ2-1, the full variable domain is EAGVAQSPRYKIIEKRQSVAFWCNPISGHATLYWYQQILGQGPKLLIQFQNNGVVDDSQLPKDRFSAERLKGVDSTLKIQPAKLEDSAVYLCASSLVGVNEQFFGPGTRLTVL.